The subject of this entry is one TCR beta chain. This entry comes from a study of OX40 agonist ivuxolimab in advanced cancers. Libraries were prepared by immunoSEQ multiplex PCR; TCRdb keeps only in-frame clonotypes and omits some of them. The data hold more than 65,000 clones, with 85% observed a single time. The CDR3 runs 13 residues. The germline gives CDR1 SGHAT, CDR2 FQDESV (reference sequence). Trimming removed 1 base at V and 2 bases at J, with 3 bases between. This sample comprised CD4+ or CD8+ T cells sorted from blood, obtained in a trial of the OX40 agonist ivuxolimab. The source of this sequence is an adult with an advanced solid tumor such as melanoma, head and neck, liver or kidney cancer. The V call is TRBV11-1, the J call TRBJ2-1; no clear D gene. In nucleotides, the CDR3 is TGTGCCAGCAGCTTAGGTACCTACAATGAGCAGTTCTTC. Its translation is CASSLGTYNEQFF.